This T cell receptor (beta chain) was found in a study of graft-versus-host responses after intestinal transplantation. In the study overall: Anti-thymocyte globulin induction was given to all recipients, followed by tacrolimus and steroids for roughly 3 years.

Broader study findings: The recipient marrow held GvH clones, and some of them showed up first in ileum or blood.

Remarks on this clone: Its antigen is unknown.

The CDR3 extends over 17 amino acids. The germline CDR1 and CDR2 sequences are SGHRS and YFSETQ. V lost 3 bases and J lost 7; bases outside the gene matches: 10. Sequencing used immunoSEQ multiplex PCR; TCRdb keeps in-frame clones, though not all of them. Of some 90,000 clones in the sample, about 90% were seen once. This sequence originates from a human donor who received an intestinal transplant. The sequencing used unstimulated CD4+ T cells sorted from spleen or lymph node cells, collected before intestinal transplant. This chain links TRBV5-1 with TRBJ2-5, with 15 bases matching TRBD2. The CDR3 DNA reads TGCGCCAGCAGCTCCGGGACTAGCGGGGGGCCTCGGGGGACCCAGTACTTC. Protein: CASSSGTSGGPRGTQYF.